This paragraph covers one T cell receptor beta chain sequence. The sample originates from a study of shared clonotypes between healthy human individuals. Trimming cost V 0 bases and J 9 bases, with 8 bases left between them. The CDR3 has 12 amino acids. Germline assignment: CDR1 LNHNV and CDR2 YYDKDF (reference sequence). Naive CD4+ cells were CD45RA-selected; the remaining cells were memory. Only in-frame clones appear in the TCRdb table, and some are missing; sequencing was by immunoSEQ multiplex PCR. The sample has some 1.1 million clones, about 80% seen once. V gene TRBV15 combines with J gene TRBJ1-2; D uncertain. The sequence was collected from a man younger than 30 in good health. Some clones in this sample may be carry-over from other donors' samples. Sequencing input: memory CD4+ T cells from PBMCs. The subset here: CD45RA-negative fraction. CDR3 sequence reads: CATSREQARYTF. In DNA, the CDR3 is TGTGCCACCAGCAGAGAGCAGGCGCGCTACACCTTC.